These T cell receptor beta chains were read from a single sample in a study of technical replicates of blood from a handful of donors. Using immunoSEQ multiplex PCR, the repertoire was profiled, and TCRdb retains in-frame clones only, with some absent. Of 75,000 to 95,000 clones listed, approximately 90% are singletons. Sequencing was carried out using T cells isolated from PBMCs. The receptors originated from a human donor in good health. Both conserved end residues are part of each CDR3. The D gene is left open where the match is weak. The listing skips clone size in some rows; elsewhere it reads once, few, many or a size class.

TRBJ2-2 | NA | TRBD2 | TRBV7-9 | CATHSGSANTGELFF | TGTGCCACCCATAGCGGGAGCGCGAACACCGGGGAGCTGTTTTTT
TRBJ1-2 | NA | NA | TRBV11-2 | CASSPLRRANYGYTF | TGTGCCAGCAGCCCTCTCCGCAGGGCCAACTATGGCTACACCTTC
TRBJ2-5 | NA | NA | TRBV7-2 | CASSLEARRGETQYF | TGTGCCAGCAGCTTAGAAGCTCGCCGGGGAGAGACCCAGTACTTC
TRBJ2-7 | NA | NA | TRBV27 | CASSWFQGNYEQYF | TGTGCCAGCAGTTGGTTCCAGGGGAACTACGAGCAGTACTTC
TRBJ2-2 | NA | TRBD1 | TRBV4-1 | CASSRPGQGNPNAGELFF | TGCGCCAGCAGCCGACCGGGACAGGGGAACCCGAACGCCGGGGAGCTGTTTTTT
TRBJ2-2 | NA | NA | TRBV5-4 | CASSLENRDLTGELFF | TGTGCCAGCAGCTTGGAGAACAGGGATCTCACCGGGGAGCTGTTTTTT
TRBJ2-1 | NA | NA | TRBV15 | CATSRGGELFNEQFF | TGTGCCACCAGCAGGGGGGGTGAATTGTTTAATGAGCAGTTCTTC
TRBJ2-2 | NA | NA | TRBV6-4 | CASSATVGELFF | TGTGCCAGCAGTGCCACGGTCGGGGAGCTGTTTTTT
TRBJ2-1 | NA | TRBD2 | TRBV27 | CASTPGTSGVNEQFF | TGTGCCAGCACCCCGGGGACTAGCGGCGTCAATGAGCAGTTCTTC
TRBJ2-7 | NA | TRBD2 | TRBV4-1 | CASSQGLADWGYEQYF | TGCGCCAGCAGCCAGGGACTAGCAGATTGGGGGTACGAGCAGTACTTC
TRBJ1-1 | NA | TRBD1 | TRBV10-3 | CAISEWGQGTTEAFF | TGTGCCATCAGTGAGTGGGGACAGGGGACCACTGAAGCTTTCTTT
TRBJ2-7 | NA | NA | TRBV5-1 | CASSYPSGGHEQYF | TGCGCCAGCAGCTACCCTTCGGGCGGGCACGAGCAGTACTTC
TRBJ2-1 | NA | TRBD2 | TRBV5-1 | CASRASGGASYNEQFF | TGCGCCAGCAGGGCTAGCGGGGGGGCCTCCTACAATGAGCAGTTCTTC
TRBJ2-7 | NA | TRBD2 | TRBV4-2 | CASSRLLAGTYEQYF | TGTGCCAGCAGCCGACTACTAGCGGGAACCTACGAGCAGTACTTC
TRBJ1-3 | NA | NA | TRBV19 | CASSPGSGGGNTIYF | TGTGCCAGTAGTCCCGGCTCTGGCGGTGGAAACACCATATATTTT
TRBJ1-5 | NA | NA | TRBV6-1 | CASSVQNPSNQPQHF | TGTGCCAGCAGTGTCCAGAACCCTAGCAATCAGCCCCAGCATTTT
TRBJ2-7 | NA | NA | TRBV28 | CGTNTGTWAEEQYF | TGTGGCACGAATACAGGCACTTGGGCCGAGGAGCAGTACTTC
TRBJ2-7 | NA | NA | TRBV6-5 | CASSYYPGDRSYEQYF | TGTGCCAGCAGTTACTATCCGGGTGATAGGTCCTACGAGCAGTACTTC
TRBJ1-2 | NA | NA | TRBV5-1 | CASSLAVEGGYGYTF | TGCGCCAGCAGCTTGGCCGTAGAGGGAGGCTATGGCTACACCTTC
TRBJ2-1 | NA | TRBD1 | TRBV28 | CASSPDRGGNEQFF | TGTGCCAGCAGTCCGGACAGGGGGGGCAATGAGCAGTTCTTC
TRBJ1-2 | NA | NA | TRBV4-2 | CASSHWGENYGYTF | TGTGCCAGCAGCCATTGGGGCGAGAACTATGGCTACACCTTC
TRBJ1-2 | NA | TRBD1 | TRBV6-5 | CASSNRGRGYGYTF | TGTGCCAGCAGTAACAGGGGGAGGGGGTATGGCTACACCTTC
TRBJ2-7 | NA | TRBD1 | TRBV14 | CASSRTGVNEQYF | TGTGCCAGCAGCCGGACAGGGGTAAACGAGCAGTACTTC
TRBJ1-5 | NA | TRBD1 | TRBV18 | CATSTGGYQPQHF | TGTGCCACCTCCACAGGGGGGTATCAGCCCCAGCATTTT
TRBJ2-5 | NA | NA | TRBV5-4 | CASSSRAGQETQYF | TGTGCCAGCAGCTCCAGGGCCGGCCAAGAGACCCAGTACTTC
TRBJ1-4 | few | NA | TRBV25-1 | CASSRGIKLFF | TGTGCCAGCAGCCGGGGTATCAAACTGTTTTTT
TRBJ2-2 | NA | TRBD2 | TRBV7-9 | CASSTGTSWSGELFF | TGTGCCAGCAGCACCGGGACTAGCTGGTCCGGGGAGCTGTTTTTT
TRBJ2-2 | few | TRBD2 | TRBV28 | CASSLWNLAGGPGELFF | TGTGCCAGCAGTTTATGGAATCTAGCGGGAGGCCCCGGGGAGCTGTTTTTT
TRBJ1-5 | NA | TRBD1 | TRBV10-3 | CATKDRADQPQHF | TGTGCCACCAAGGACAGGGCCGATCAGCCCCAGCATTTT
TRBJ2-7 | NA | NA | TRBV19 | CASSMNRDLTYEQYF | TGTGCCAGTAGTATGAACAGGGATCTGACTTACGAGCAGTACTTC
TRBJ1-4 | NA | NA | TRBV7-2 | CASSPYSATNEKLFF | TGTGCCAGCAGCCCATACAGTGCAACTAATGAAAAACTGTTTTTT
TRBJ1-2 | NA | TRBD1 | TRBV19 | CASSSNRDRGRGGYTF | TGTGCCAGTAGTTCAAACCGGGACAGGGGGCGTGGGGGCTACACCTTC
TRBJ2-7 | NA | TRBD1 | TRBV4-2 | CASSSTGQGGLYEQYF | TGTGCCAGCAGCTCTACCGGACAGGGGGGTTTGTACGAGCAGTACTTC
TRBJ1-5 | NA | NA | TRBV19 | CASRSMGNQPQHF | TGTGCCAGCAGATCAATGGGCAATCAGCCCCAGCATTTT
TRBJ1-5 | NA | TRBD1 | TRBV7-8 | CASSQTGNGNQPQHF | TGTGCCAGCAGTCAGACAGGGAACGGCAATCAGCCCCAGCATTTT
TRBJ2-3 | NA | TRBD2 | TRBV28 | CASKGLVGSGGNPVDTQYF | TGTGCCAGCAAGGGGCTAGTAGGAAGCGGGGGGAATCCCGTAGATACGCAGTATTTT
TRBJ1-1 | NA | TRBD1 | TRBV5-1 | CASSLPGQGLNTEAFF | TGCGCCAGCAGCTTGCCGGGACAGGGCCTGAACACTGAAGCTTTCTTT
TRBJ2-2 | NA | TRBD1 | TRBV4-1 | CASSQDAGGIYATNTGELFF | TGCGCCAGCAGCCAAGATGCAGGGGGAATCTATGCCACGAACACCGGGGAGCTGTTTTTT
TRBJ2-7 | few | NA | TRBV21-1 | CASSHEAQGCAYEQYF | TGTGCCAGCAGCCACGAAGCCCAGGGGTGCGCCTACGAGCAGTACTTC
TRBJ1-2 | NA | TRBD1 | TRBV7-9 | CASSFPGQGEGYTF | TGTGCCAGCAGCTTCCCGGGACAGGGAGAAGGCTACACCTTC
TRBJ1-1 | NA | TRBD1 | TRBV10-3 | CASWDSTEAFF | TGTGCCAGTTGGGACAGCACTGAAGCTTTCTTT